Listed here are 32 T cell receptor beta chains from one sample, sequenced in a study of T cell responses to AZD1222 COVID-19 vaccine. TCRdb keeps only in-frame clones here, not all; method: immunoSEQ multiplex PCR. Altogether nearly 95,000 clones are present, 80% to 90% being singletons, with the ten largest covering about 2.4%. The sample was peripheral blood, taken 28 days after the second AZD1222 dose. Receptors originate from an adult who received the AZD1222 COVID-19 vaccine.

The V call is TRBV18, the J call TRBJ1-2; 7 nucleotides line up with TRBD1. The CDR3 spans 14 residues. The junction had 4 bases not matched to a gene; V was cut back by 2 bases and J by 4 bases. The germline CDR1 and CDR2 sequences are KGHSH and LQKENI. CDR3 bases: TGTGCCAGCTCACCAGGGACAGCGATCTATGGCTACACCTTC. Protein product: CASSPGTAIYGYTF. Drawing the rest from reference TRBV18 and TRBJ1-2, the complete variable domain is NAGVMQNPRHLVRRRGQEARLRCSPMKGHSHVYWYRQLPEEGLKFMVYLQKENIIDESGMPKERFSAEFPKEGPSILRIQQVVRGDSAAYFCASSPGTAIYGYTFGSGTRLTVV.

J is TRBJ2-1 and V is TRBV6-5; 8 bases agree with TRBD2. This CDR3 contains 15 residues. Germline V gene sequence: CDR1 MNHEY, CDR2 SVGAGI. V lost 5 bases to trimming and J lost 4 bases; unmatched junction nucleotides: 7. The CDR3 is CASSPAAGGYNEQFF. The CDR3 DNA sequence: TGTGCCAGCAGTCCCGCCGCGGGGGGTTACAATGAGCAGTTCTTC.

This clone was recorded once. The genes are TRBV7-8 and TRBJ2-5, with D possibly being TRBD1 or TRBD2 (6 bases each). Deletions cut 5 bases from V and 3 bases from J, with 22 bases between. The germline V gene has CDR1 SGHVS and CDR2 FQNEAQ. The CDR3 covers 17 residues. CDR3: CASSRVGGRGKEETQYF. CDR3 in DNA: TGTGCCAGCAGCCGAGTCGGGGGCCGGGGAAAGGAAGAGACCCAGTACTTC.

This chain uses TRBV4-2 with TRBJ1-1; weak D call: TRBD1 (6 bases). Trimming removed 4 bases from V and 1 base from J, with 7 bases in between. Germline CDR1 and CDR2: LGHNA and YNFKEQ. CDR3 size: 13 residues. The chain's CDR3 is CASSLGQNTEAFF. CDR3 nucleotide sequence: TGTGCCAGCAGCCTGGGACAGAACACTGAAGCTTTCTTT.

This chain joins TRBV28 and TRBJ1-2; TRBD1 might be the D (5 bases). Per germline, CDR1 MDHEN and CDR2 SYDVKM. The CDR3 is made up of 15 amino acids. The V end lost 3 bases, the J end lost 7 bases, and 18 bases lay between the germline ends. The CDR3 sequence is CASSLTGPRGTGYTF. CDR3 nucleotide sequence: TGTGCCAGCAGTTTGACCGGTCCCAGAGGGACTGGCTACACCTTC.

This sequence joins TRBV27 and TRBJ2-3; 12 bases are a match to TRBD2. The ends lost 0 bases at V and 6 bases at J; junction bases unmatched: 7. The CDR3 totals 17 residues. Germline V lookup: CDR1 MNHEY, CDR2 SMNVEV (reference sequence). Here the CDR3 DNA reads TGTGCCAGCAGTTTATCGATTCTAGCGGGGGGGCCGGATACGCAGTATTTT. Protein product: CASSLSILAGGPDTQYF.

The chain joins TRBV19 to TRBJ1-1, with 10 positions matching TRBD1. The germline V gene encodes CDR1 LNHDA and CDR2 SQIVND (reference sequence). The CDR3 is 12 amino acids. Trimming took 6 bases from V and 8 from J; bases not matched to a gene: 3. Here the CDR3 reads CASRKTGGEAFF. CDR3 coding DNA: TGTGCCAGTAGAAAGACAGGGGGCGAAGCTTTCTTT.

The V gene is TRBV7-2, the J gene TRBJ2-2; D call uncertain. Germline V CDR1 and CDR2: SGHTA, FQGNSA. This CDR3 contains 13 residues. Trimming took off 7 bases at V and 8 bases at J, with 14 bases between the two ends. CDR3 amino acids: CASTQDGGGELFF. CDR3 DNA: TGTGCCAGCACCCAGGACGGTGGTGGGGAGCTGTTTTTT.

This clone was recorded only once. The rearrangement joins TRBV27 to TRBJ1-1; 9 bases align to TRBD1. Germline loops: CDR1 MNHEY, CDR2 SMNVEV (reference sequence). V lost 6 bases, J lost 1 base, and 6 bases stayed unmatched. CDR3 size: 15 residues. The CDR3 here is CASRRTGAGNTEAFF. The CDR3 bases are TGTGCCAGCAGGCGGACAGGGGCGGGGAACACTGAAGCTTTCTTT.

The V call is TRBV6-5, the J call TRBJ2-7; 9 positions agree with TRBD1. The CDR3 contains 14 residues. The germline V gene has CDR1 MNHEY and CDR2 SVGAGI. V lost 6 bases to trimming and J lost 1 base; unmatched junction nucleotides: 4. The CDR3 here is CASRAGTGSYEQYF. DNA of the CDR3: TGTGCCAGCAGAGCCGGGACAGGGTCCTACGAGCAGTACTTC.

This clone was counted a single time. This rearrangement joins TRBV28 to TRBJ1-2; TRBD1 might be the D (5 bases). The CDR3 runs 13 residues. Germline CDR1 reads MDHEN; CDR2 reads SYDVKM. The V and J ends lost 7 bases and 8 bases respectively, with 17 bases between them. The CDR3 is CASTLIQGEGYTF. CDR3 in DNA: TGTGCCAGCACCTTAATCCAGGGTGAGGGCTACACCTTC.

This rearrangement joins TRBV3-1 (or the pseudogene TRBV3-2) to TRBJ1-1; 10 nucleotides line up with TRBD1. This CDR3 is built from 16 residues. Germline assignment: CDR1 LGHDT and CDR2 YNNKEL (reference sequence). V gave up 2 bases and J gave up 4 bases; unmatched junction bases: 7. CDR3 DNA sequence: TGTGCCAGCAGCCAAATGGACAGGGGGTCGACCACTGAAGCTTTCTTT. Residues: CASSQMDRGSTTEAFF.

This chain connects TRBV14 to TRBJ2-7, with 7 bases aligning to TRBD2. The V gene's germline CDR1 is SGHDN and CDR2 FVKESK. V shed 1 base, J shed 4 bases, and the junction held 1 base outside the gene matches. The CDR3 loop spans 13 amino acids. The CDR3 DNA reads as TGTGCCAGCAGCCAAGGGGAGGGGTACGAGCAGTACTTC. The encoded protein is CASSQGEGYEQYF.

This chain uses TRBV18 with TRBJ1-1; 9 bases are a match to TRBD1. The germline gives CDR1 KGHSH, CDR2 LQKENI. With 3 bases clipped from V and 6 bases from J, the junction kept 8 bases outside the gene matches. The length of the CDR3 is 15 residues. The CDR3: CASSPPPGQGAEAFF. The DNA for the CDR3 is TGTGCCAGCTCACCTCCTCCGGGACAGGGAGCTGAAGCTTTCTTT. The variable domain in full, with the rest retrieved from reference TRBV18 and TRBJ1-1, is NAGVMQNPRHLVRRRGQEARLRCSPMKGHSHVYWYRQLPEEGLKFMVYLQKENIIDESGMPKERFSAEFPKEGPSILRIQQVVRGDSAAYFCASSPPPGQGAEAFFGQGTRLTVV.

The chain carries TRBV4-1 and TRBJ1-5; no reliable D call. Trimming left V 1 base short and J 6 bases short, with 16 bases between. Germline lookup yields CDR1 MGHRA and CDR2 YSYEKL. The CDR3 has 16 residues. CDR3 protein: CASSQGSELSGQPQHF. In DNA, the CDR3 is TGCGCCAGCAGCCAAGGTTCGGAACTATCAGGTCAGCCCCAGCATTTT.

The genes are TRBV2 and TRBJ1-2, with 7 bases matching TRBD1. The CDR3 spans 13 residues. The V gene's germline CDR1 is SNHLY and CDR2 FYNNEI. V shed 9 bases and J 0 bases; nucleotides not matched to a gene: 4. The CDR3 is CARLGQTNYGYTF. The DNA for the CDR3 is TGTGCCAGATTGGGACAGACTAACTATGGCTACACCTTC.

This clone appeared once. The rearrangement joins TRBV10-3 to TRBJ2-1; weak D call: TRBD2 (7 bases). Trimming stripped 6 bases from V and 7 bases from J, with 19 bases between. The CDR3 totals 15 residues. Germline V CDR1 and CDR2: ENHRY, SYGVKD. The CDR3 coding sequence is TGTGCCATCAGCCCCACTGAGGGGGGGTGGAATGAGCAGTTCTTC. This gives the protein CAISPTEGGWNEQFF.

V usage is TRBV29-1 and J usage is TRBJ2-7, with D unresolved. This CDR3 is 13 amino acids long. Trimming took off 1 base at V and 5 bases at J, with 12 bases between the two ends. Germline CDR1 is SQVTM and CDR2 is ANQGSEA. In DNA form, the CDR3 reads TGCAGCGTTGAAGTCCGCCAGTACCACGAGCAGTACTTC. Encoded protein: CSVEVRQYHEQYF.

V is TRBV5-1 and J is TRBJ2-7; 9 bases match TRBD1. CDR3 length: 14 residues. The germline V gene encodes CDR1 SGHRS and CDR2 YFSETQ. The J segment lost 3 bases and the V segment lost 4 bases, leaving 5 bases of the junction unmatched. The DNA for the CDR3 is TGCGCCAGCAGCCTCGACAGGGGGTACTACGAGCAGTACTTC. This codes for CASSLDRGYYEQYF.

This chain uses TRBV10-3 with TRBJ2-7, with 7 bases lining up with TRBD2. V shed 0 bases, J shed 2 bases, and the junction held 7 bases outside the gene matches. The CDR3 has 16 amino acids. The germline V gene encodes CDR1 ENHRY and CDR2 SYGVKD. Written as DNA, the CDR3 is TGTGCCATCAGTGAGTCGAGCGGGGACCAAACCTACGAGCAGTACTTC. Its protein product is CAISESSGDQTYEQYF.

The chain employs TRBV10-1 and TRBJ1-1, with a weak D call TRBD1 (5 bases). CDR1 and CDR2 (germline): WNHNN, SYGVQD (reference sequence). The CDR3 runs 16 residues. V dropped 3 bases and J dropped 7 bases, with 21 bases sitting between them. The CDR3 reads CASSDSASRGPHEAFF. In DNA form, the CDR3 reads TGCGCCAGCAGTGACTCAGCCAGCCGGGGCCCTCATGAAGCTTTCTTT.

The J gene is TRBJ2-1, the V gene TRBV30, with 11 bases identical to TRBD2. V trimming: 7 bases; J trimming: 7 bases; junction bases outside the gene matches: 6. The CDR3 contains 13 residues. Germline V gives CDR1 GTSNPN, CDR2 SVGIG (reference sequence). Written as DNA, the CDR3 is TGTGCCTCGCAGGGACTAGCGGTAAATGAGCAGTTCTTC. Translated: CASQGLAVNEQFF. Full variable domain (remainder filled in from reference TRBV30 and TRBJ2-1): SQTIHQWPATLVQPVGSPLSLECTVEGTSNPNLYWYRQAAGRGLQLLFYSVGIGQISSEVPQNLSASRPQDRQFILSSKKLLLSDSGFYLCASQGLAVNEQFFGPGTRLTVL.

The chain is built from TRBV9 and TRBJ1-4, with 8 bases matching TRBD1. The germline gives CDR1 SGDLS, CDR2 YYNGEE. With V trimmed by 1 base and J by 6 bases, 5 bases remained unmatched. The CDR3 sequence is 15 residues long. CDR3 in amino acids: CASSVTGGDHEKLFF. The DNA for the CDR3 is TGTGCCAGCAGCGTAACAGGGGGTGATCATGAAAAACTGTTTTTT.

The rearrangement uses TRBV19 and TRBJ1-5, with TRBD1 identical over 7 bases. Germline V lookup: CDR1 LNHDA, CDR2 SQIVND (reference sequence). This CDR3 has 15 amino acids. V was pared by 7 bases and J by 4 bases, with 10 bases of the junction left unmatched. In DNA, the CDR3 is TGTGCCAGTAACCCAAAACAGGGGCCTAATCAGCCCCAGCATTTT. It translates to CASNPKQGPNQPQHF.

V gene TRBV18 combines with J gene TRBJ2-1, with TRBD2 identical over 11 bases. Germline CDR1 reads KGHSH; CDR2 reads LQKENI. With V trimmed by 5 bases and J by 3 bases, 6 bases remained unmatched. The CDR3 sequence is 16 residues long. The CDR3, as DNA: TGTGCCAGCTCATTACTAGCGGGAGCTAACTACAATGAGCAGTTCTTC. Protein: CASSLLAGANYNEQFF. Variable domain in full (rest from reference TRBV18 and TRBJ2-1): NAGVMQNPRHLVRRRGQEARLRCSPMKGHSHVYWYRQLPEEGLKFMVYLQKENIIDESGMPKERFSAEFPKEGPSILRIQQVVRGDSAAYFCASSLLAGANYNEQFFGPGTRLTVL.

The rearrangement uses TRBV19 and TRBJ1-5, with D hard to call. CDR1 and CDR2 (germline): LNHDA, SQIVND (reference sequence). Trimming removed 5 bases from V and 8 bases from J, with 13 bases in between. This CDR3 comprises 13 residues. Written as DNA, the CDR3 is TGTGCCAGTAGTCCTGACCCGGAGGAGCCCCAGCATTTT. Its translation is CASSPDPEEPQHF.

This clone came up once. CDR3 sequence: CASEEVRASGGELFF. The DNA for the CDR3 is TGTGCCAGCGAGGAAGTGAGGGCTAGCGGGGGGGAGCTGTTTTTT. J is TRBJ2-2 and V is TRBV7-2, with 8 bases fitting TRBD2. Trimming removed 8 bases from V and 8 bases from J; junction bases left unmatched: 13. Germline V gene data show CDR1 as SGHTA and CDR2 as FQGNSA. This CDR3 spans 15 amino acids.

As DNA, the CDR3 is TGTGCCAGCAGCTCCCCCGCCGTTCTGGCCTCCTATGGCTACACCTTC. Amino acids: CASSSPAVLASYGYTF. V gene TRBV7-9 combines with J gene TRBJ1-2; no firm D call. This CDR3 region has 16 residues. The germline V gene encodes CDR1 SEHNR and CDR2 FQNEAQ (reference sequence). V gave up 4 bases and J gave up 4 bases, with 19 bases separating them.

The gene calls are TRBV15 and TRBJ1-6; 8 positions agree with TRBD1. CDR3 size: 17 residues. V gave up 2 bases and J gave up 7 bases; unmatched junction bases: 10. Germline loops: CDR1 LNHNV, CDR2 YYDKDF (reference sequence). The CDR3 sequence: CATSRPTTGVKNSPLHF. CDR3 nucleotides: TGTGCCACCAGCAGACCCACGACAGGGGTCAAAAATTCACCCCTCCACTTT.

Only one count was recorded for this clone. DNA for the CDR3: TGTGCCAGCAGTGAACATCTAGCGGGAGAGTCGAACGAGCAGTACTTC. Translated: CASSEHLAGESNEQYF. J is TRBJ2-7 and V is TRBV6-1, with 10 bases that match TRBD2. The germline V gene encodes CDR1 MNHNS and CDR2 SASEGT. The CDR3 sequence is 16 residues long. Trimming cost V 2 bases and J 5 bases; bases outside gene matches: 9.

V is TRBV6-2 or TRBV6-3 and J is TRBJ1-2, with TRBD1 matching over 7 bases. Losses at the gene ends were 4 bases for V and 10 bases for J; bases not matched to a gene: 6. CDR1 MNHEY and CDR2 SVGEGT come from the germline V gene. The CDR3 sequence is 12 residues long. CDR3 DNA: TGTGCCAGCAGTTCCGGGGACAGACCCTACACCTTC. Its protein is CASSSGDRPYTF.

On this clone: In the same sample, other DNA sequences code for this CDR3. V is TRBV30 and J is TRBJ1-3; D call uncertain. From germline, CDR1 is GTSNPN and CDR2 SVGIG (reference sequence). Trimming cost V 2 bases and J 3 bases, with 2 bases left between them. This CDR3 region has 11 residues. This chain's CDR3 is CAWSSGNTIYF. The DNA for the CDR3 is TGTGCCTGGAGTAGTGGAAACACCATATATTTT.